This T cell receptor (beta chain) was captured by sequencing in a study of technical replicates of blood from a few donors. Profiling relied on immunoSEQ multiplex PCR, and the TCRdb table lists in-frame clones only, not all of them. The sample consists of around 80,000 clones, about 88% of them appearing once. V shed 3 bases and J 4 bases; nucleotides not matched to a gene: 10. Germline CDR1 and CDR2: GTSNPN and SVGIG (reference sequence). The CDR3 length is 15 residues. The receptor comes from a human donor in good health. The chain links TRBV30 to TRBJ2-3; 7 bases agree with TRBD2. The source material was T cells isolated from PBMCs. The CDR3 coding sequence is TGTGCCTGGAGCGCTTGGGGGGGTTCAGCAGATACGCAGTATTTT. It translates to CAWSAWGGSADTQYF.